A selection of T cell receptor beta chains follows, all from one sample in a study of human T cells and chemical hapten exposure. TCRdb passed the RACE reads through MiXCR, listing each CDR3 protein once. The table includes roughly 360,000 distinct CDR3 sequences, approximately 5% detected once. Specimen: whole blood, collected in connection with sensitization to the hapten diphenylcyclopropenone (DPC). The source of these receptors is a woman aged 45-65 years with alopecia areata. Some clones in this sample may be carry-over from other donors' samples. Both conserved end residues are part of each CDR3. A D gene is named only where the DNA matches it firmly. Only some rows state a clone size, as once, few, many or a class for expanded clones.

clone size,J gene,V gene,D gene,CDR3 DNA,CDR3 protein
many,TRBJ2-1,TRBV5-1,-,TGCGCCAGCAGCCCGTCGGGGGGCACCTACAATGAGCAGTTCTTC,CASSPSGGTYNEQFF
many,TRBJ1-5,TRBV28,-,TGTGCCAGCAGTTTAACAGGATCCATCAATCAGCCCCAGCATTTT,CASSLTGSINQPQHF
-,TRBJ2-4,TRBV12-3/TRBV12-4,TRBD2,TGTGCCAGCAGTCCCGGGACTAGCGGAGAACTAGCCAAAAACATTCAGTACTTC,CASSPGTSGELAKNIQYF
many,TRBJ2-7,TRBV6-5,-,TGTGCCAGCTCTCGCGGAGGGACCTACGAGCAGTACTTC,CASSRGGTYEQYF
-,TRBJ1-4,TRBV27,TRBD1,TGTGCCAGCAGAGTTTGGGGACAGGGAGAAAAACTGTTTTTT,CASRVWGQGEKLFF
many,TRBJ1-1,TRBV6-5,-,TGTGCCAGCTGTAGGGTGCCGGGGGCGACTGAAGCTTTCTTT,CASCRVPGATEAFF
-,TRBJ1-5,TRBV6-1,-,TGTGCCAGCAGATCCATCCCGAGACAGGATTATAGCAATCAGCCCCAGCATTTT,CASRSIPRQDYSNQPQHF
many,TRBJ1-4,TRBV28,-,TGTGCCAGTTCGGGGCAGCCAACTAATGAAAAACTGTTTTTT,CASSGQPTNEKLFF
-,TRBJ1-6,TRBV10-3,TRBD1,TGTGCCATCAGTGAGTCGAGACAGGGAAGTTCACCCCTCCACTTT,CAISESRQGSSPLHF
many,TRBJ2-3,TRBV12-3/TRBV12-4,-,TGTGCCAGCAGACGAATGGCTAGCACAGATACGCAGTATTTT,CASRRMASTDTQYF
-,TRBJ2-3,TRBV6-5,TRBD1,TGTGCCAGCAGTTACTCCGCAGGGGGCATGGCAGATACGCAGTATTTT,CASSYSAGGMADTQYF
many,TRBJ1-1,TRBV5-5,-,TGTGCCAGCAGCTTGGCCAGTGGCAACACTGAAGCTTTCTTT,CASSLASGNTEAFF
few,TRBJ1-5,TRBV7-2,-,TGTGCCAGCAGCTATGGTAGCCAGCCCCAGCATTTT,CASSYGSQPQHF
many,TRBJ2-6,TRBV15,-,TGTGCCACCAGCAGTTCAGTTGTTTCTGGGGCCAACGTCCTGACTTTC,CATSSSVVSGANVLTF
few,TRBJ1-1,TRBV12-3/TRBV12-4,-,TGTGCCAGCAGTTCCCTCCGAGCCTCATTGAACACTGAAGCTTTCTTT,CASSSLRASLNTEAFF
many,TRBJ2-3,TRBV6-2/TRBV6-3,TRBD2,TGTGCCAGCAGTATACTAGCGGGAGGAGGTGATACGCAGTATTTT,CASSILAGGGDTQYF
many,TRBJ1-1,TRBV12-3/TRBV12-4,TRBD1,TGTGCCAGCAGCCGACAGGGCACTGAAGCTTTCTTT,CASSRQGTEAFF
few,TRBJ2-3,TRBV7-2,TRBD2,TGTGCCAGCAGCTTAGGTCTAGCGGGGGCCCCAAACACAGATACGCAGTATTTT,CASSLGLAGAPNTDTQYF
-,TRBJ1-1,TRBV6-1,TRBD1,TGTGCCAGCAAGGACAGGGCCGCTGAAGCTTTCTTT,CASKDRAAEAFF
many,TRBJ2-1,TRBV4-1,-,TGCGCCAGCAGCCAAGAAGGCCCAGGCTCAAAATCCTACAATGAGCAGTTCTTC,CASSQEGPGSKSYNEQFF
many,TRBJ2-7,TRBV5-1,-,TGCGCCAGCAGCTCAAGACAGGTCGGGGGGTCCTACGAGCAGTACTTC,CASSSRQVGGSYEQYF
few,TRBJ2-5,TRBV29-1,-,TGCAGCGTCCTTCTCCTGCTCCAGGAGACCCAGTACTTC,CSVLLLLQETQYF
many,TRBJ1-1,TRBV7-2,-,TGTGCCAGCAGCATCAACAGGTACACTGAAGCTTTCTTT,CASSINRYTEAFF
few,TRBJ2-3,TRBV6-5,-,TGTGCCAGCAGTTACGTAGCAGGTAGCACAGATACGCAGTATTTT,CASSYVAGSTDTQYF
many,TRBJ2-1,TRBV11-2,-,TGTGCCAGCAGCCCTGGCGCACTTAATGAGCAGTTCTTC,CASSPGALNEQFF
many,TRBJ2-3,TRBV13,TRBD2,TGTGCCAGCAGCACCTGGACTAGCGGGGGGCCCACCACAGATACGCAGTATTTT,CASSTWTSGGPTTDTQYF